Below, 21 T cell receptor beta chains from the same sample are listed, as sequenced in a study of blood T cells in healthy people across ages (dated by TCRdb to between 2015 and 2016). Receptors were amplified or captured by 5' RACE. The sample was run on an Illumina HiSeq 2500. The second PCR ran for roughly 7 to 11 cycles and used a J-beta primer mix along with a sample-barcoded 5' primer. TCRdb trimmed public reads at Q25 via fastp, called clones via MiXCR and kept in-frame beta chains. Merged by CDR3 protein, the rows form single entries marked with the most common genes and DNA. The sample includes approximately 780,000 distinct CDR3 sequences, with roughly 24% observed a single time. In total, the top ten clones hold about 3% of the sample. A further study also used this sample, focusing on T cells of mothers and their children.

Input material: blood. These receptors were taken from a boy aged 5-17 years in good health.

The chain recombines TRBV7-3 with TRBJ2-6, with a tentative D call TRBD1 (6 bases). The CDR3 loop spans 16 amino acids. Trimming removed 5 bases from V and 2 bases from J, with 13 bases in between. CDR1 and CDR2 from the germline V gene are SGHTA and FQGTGA. The CDR3, as DNA: TGTGCCAGCAGCCTAGGGCCAGGGGCTGGGGCCAACGTCCTGACTTTC. It codes for CASSLGPGAGANVLTF.

The chain has TRBV29-1 and TRBJ2-3; a possible D gene is TRBD2 (6 bases). From germline, CDR1 is SQVTM and CDR2 ANQGSEA. V dropped 4 bases and J dropped 3 bases, with 14 bases sitting between them. There are 14 residues in the CDR3. The CDR3 bases are TGCAGCGTTGCTTGGGCGGGGTCTACAGATACGCAGTATTTT. It yields the protein CSVAWAGSTDTQYF.

This chain connects TRBV20-1 to TRBJ2-3; 7 positions agree with TRBD1. There are 15 residues in the CDR3. The germline V gene encodes CDR1 DFQATT and CDR2 SNEGSKA (reference sequence). The trim removed 4 bases at V and 2 bases at J, leaving 9 bases unmatched. The CDR3 DNA sequence: TGCAGTGCTAACAGACAGGGACCTACCACAGATACGCAGTATTTT. Translation: CSANRQGPTTDTQYF.

The genes are TRBV4-1 and TRBJ1-4; D gene uncertain. CDR3 length: 15 residues. The V end lost 4 bases, the J end lost 0 bases, and 9 bases lay between the germline ends. Germline lookup yields CDR1 MGHRA and CDR2 YSYEKL. The CDR3 loop is CASSRTVPTNEKLFF. In DNA form, the CDR3 reads TGCGCCAGCAGCCGGACGGTACCAACTAATGAAAAACTGTTTTTT.

The chain joins TRBV6-5 to TRBJ1-4, with D unclear. The germline gives CDR1 MNHEY, CDR2 SVGAGI. The V gene lost 6 bases and the J gene lost 5 bases, with 16 bases spanning the gap. The CDR3 is 15 residues long. The CDR3 loop is CASRPHRRRNEKLFF. The CDR3 DNA reads as TGTGCCAGCAGACCCCACCGGAGACGAAATGAAAAACTGTTTTTT.

This clonotype was counted only a few times. The J gene is TRBJ2-5, the V gene TRBV27, with TRBD2 identical over 7 bases. The germline gives CDR1 MNHEY, CDR2 SMNVEV (reference sequence). V was clipped by 5 bases and J by 4 bases; unmatched bases: 16. The CDR3 length is 17 residues. The CDR3 sequence: CASSPLGGFSGGETQYF. The CDR3 DNA reads TGTGCCAGCAGTCCCCTCGGGGGGTTCTCGGGAGGAGAGACCCAGTACTTC.

J is TRBJ1-4 and V is TRBV7-2; the D gene is possibly TRBD1 (5 bases). Germline-derived CDR1 and CDR2 are SGHTA and FQGNSA. Trimming stripped 1 base from V and 7 bases from J, with 13 bases between. The CDR3 runs 15 residues. The CDR3 DNA reads TGTGCCAGCAGCTTAGACGGCAGGGTTGGTGAAAAACTGTTTTTT. It translates to CASSLDGRVGEKLFF. Using reference TRBV7-2 and TRBJ1-4 for the parts outside the CDR3, the full variable domain is GAGVSQSPSNKVTEKGKDVELRCDPISGHTALYWYRQSLGQGLEFLIYFQGNSAPDKSGLPSDRFSAERTGGSVSTLTIQRTQQEDSAVYLCASSLDGRVGEKLFFGSGTQLSVL.

There are a few counts of this clonotype. V and J are TRBV15 and TRBJ2-5; the match to TRBD2 covers 8 bases. The CDR3 sequence is 16 residues long. The V gene's germline CDR1 is LNHNV and CDR2 YYDKDF (reference sequence). V shed 5 bases and J 5 bases; nucleotides not matched to a gene: 13. CDR3 amino acids: CATSRGGSWFGETQYF. The CDR3 DNA reads TGTGCCACCAGCCGCGGGGGGTCCTGGTTTGGGGAGACCCAGTACTTC. The complete variable domain, with remaining parts taken from reference TRBV15 and TRBJ2-5, reads DAMVIQNPRYQVTQFGKPVTLSCSQTLNHNVMYWYQQKSSQAPKLLFHYYDKDFNNEADTPDNFQSRRPNTSFCFLDIRSPGLGDTAMYLCATSRGGSWFGETQYFGPGTRLLVL.

The chain couples TRBV28 to TRBJ2-4; D is perhaps TRBD2 (5 bases). The ends were cut back, 9 bases at V and 7 bases at J, with 19 bases in the middle. Germline-derived CDR1 and CDR2 are MDHEN and SYDVKM. CDR3 length: 14 residues. The CDR3 DNA reads as TGTGCCAGTTCCTGGCGAGGGAGTACGAACATTCAGTACTTC. Amino acid sequence: CASSWRGSTNIQYF. Complete variable domain (other parts from reference TRBV28 and TRBJ2-4): DVKVTQSSRYLVKRTGEKVFLECVQDMDHENMFWYRQDPGLGLRLIYFSYDVKMKEKGDIPEGYSVSREKKERFSLILESASTNQTSMYLCASSWRGSTNIQYFGAGTRLSVL.

V gene TRBV20-1 combines with J gene TRBJ2-6, with 7 bases identical to TRBD1. The J segment lost 0 bases and the V segment lost 5 bases, leaving 4 bases of the junction unmatched. The CDR3 is 15 amino acids. CDR1 and CDR2 from the germline V gene are DFQATT and SNEGSKA (reference sequence). This CDR3 is CSARTGGSGANVLTF. The CDR3 DNA follows: TGCAGTGCTCGGACAGGTGGCTCTGGGGCCAACGTCCTGACTTTC.

This clonotype was seen many times. The rearrangement links TRBV6-2 or TRBV6-3 to TRBJ1-5; no firm D call. Germline lookup yields CDR1 MNHEY and CDR2 SVGEGT. Between the trimmed V and J ends, which lost 8 bases and 7 bases, there was a span of 9 bases. The CDR3 is 11 amino acids. CDR3 amino acids: CASGYGQPQHF. In nucleotides, the CDR3 is TGTGCCAGCGGCTACGGGCAGCCCCAGCATTTT.

The chain employs TRBV12-3 or TRBV12-4 and TRBJ1-5, with TRBD1 as a possible D gene (5 bases). Trimming left V 4 bases short and J 0 bases short, with 10 bases between. This CDR3 has 15 residues. CDR3 amino acids: CASSSNRFSNQPQHF. In nucleotides, the CDR3 is TGTGCCAGCAGTTCGAACAGGTTTAGCAATCAGCCCCAGCATTTT.

This clonotype turned up a few times. The rearrangement joins TRBV20-1 to TRBJ2-1, with 9 bases that match TRBD2. The germline gives CDR1 DFQATT, CDR2 SNEGSKA (reference sequence). V shed 0 bases and J 2 bases; nucleotides not matched to a gene: 5. This CDR3 is built from 16 residues. The CDR3 nucleotides are TGCAGTGCTAGAGACCGCGGCGGGGGGGCCTACAATGAGCAGTTCTTC. Its protein is CSARDRGGGAYNEQFF.

The sample holds a few counts of this clonotype. The final CDR3 position lacks the conserved phenylalanine or tryptophan, pointing to a likely read error. V is TRBV29-1 and J is TRBJ1-2; tentatively, D is TRBD1 (5 bases). The CDR3 is made up of 14 amino acids. Germline V gene data show CDR1 as SQVTM and CDR2 as ANQGSEA. V lost 2 bases to trimming and J lost 6 bases, with 16 bases between them. The DNA for the CDR3 is TGCAGCGTTGAAACACCGGGACGGAGGGATGGCTACACCCTC. It translates to CSVETPGRRDGYTL.

This clonotype came up a few times. In nucleotides, the CDR3 is TGTGCCAGCAGCTTGGCCCAGACAGGGTCCCTAGAGACCCAGTACTTC. Translation gives CASSLAQTGSLETQYF. The V gene is TRBV7-9, the J gene TRBJ2-5; TRBD1 aligns across 7 bases. Trimming cost V 3 bases and J 4 bases; bases outside gene matches: 11. Looked up from germline, CDR1 is SEHNR and CDR2 is FQNEAQ (reference sequence). The CDR3 consists of 16 residues.

This clonotype was seen a few times. This sequence joins TRBV3-1 and TRBJ2-7; D may correspond to TRBD1 or TRBD2 (5 bases each). V lost 0 bases and J 12 bases, leaving 12 bases between the germline ends. The CDR3 contains 12 residues. Germline V lookup: CDR1 LGHDT, CDR2 YNNKEL (reference sequence). This chain's CDR3 is CASSQDRDDRYF. The DNA of the CDR3 is TGTGCCAGCAGCCAAGATAGGGACGATCGGTACTTC.

This clonotype was seen a handful of times. The CDR3 loop is CATSDLTGDLAPLNEKLFF. The CDR3 DNA follows: TGTGCCACCAGTGATTTAACAGGGGACTTAGCTCCCCTTAATGAAAAACTGTTTTTT. The J gene is TRBJ1-4, the V gene TRBV24-1, with TRBD1 matching over 7 bases. After removal of 1 base from V and 4 bases from J, the junction contained 14 bases not matched to a gene. The CDR3 is made up of 19 amino acids. Germline V gene sequence: CDR1 KGHDR, CDR2 SFDVKD.

CDR3 amino acids: CASSGGAGGGNTIYF. CDR3 bases: TGTGCCAGCAGCGGGGGGGCCGGGGGAGGAAACACCATATATTTT. This chain joins TRBV7-2 and TRBJ1-3, with a tentative D call TRBD1 (6 bases). This CDR3 is built from 15 residues. Germline CDR1 is SGHTA and CDR2 is FQGNSA. V dropped 5 bases and J dropped 4 bases, with 15 bases sitting between them.

This clonotype was detected a few times. V gene TRBV29-1 combines with J gene TRBJ2-1, with TRBD2 identical over 13 bases. The CDR3 is 15 amino acids. Trimming cost V 7 bases and J 4 bases; bases outside gene matches: 7. Per germline, CDR1 SQVTM and CDR2 ANQGSEA. CDR3 nucleotides: TGCAGCGGAGGACTAGCGGGGGACCCGTACAATGAGCAGTTCTTC. It specifies CSGGLAGDPYNEQFF.

This clonotype was seen a handful of times. J is TRBJ1-2 and V is TRBV29-1; weak D call: TRBD1 (6 bases). The CDR3 extends over 13 amino acids. Germline CDR1 and CDR2: SQVTM and ANQGSEA. V lost 8 bases, J lost 1 base, and 14 bases lay in between. The CDR3 nucleotides are TGCAGCTTCCGGGGGGCGTTTAACTATGGCTACACCTTC. It codes for CSFRGAFNYGYTF.

V gene TRBV11-2 combines with J gene TRBJ1-2; the D is unclear. The germline CDR1 and CDR2 sequences are SGHAT and FQNNGV. CDR3 length: 15 amino acids. V was shortened by 2 bases and J by 7 bases, with 17 bases between the two germline ends. The CDR3 spells CASSLSSSETRGYTF. CDR3 DNA sequence: TGTGCCAGCAGCTTATCGAGTTCCGAAACGCGTGGCTACACCTTC.